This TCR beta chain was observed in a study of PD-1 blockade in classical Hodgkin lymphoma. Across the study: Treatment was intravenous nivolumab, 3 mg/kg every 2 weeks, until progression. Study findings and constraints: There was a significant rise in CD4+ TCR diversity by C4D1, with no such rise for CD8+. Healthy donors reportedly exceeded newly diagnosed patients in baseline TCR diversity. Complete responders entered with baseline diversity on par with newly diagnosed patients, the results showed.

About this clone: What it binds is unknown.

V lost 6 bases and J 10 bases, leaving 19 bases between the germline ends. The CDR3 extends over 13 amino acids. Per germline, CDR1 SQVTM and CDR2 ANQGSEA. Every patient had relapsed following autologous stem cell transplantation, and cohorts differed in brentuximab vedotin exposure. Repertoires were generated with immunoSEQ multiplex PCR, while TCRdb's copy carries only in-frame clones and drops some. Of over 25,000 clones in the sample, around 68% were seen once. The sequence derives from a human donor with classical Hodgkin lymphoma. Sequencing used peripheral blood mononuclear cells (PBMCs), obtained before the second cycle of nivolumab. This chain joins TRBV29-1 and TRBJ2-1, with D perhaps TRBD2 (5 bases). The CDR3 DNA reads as TGCAGCGTCGAACAAGAACCAGGACTCGAGCAGTTCTTC. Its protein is CSVEQEPGLEQFF.